A single sample is the source of the 15 T cell receptor beta chains below, sequenced in a study of T-cell reconstitution after alpha-beta-depleted transplantation in children. TCRbeta library preparation incorporated unique molecular identifiers. From the PCR reads, TCRdb called clonotypes with MiXCR, one entry per CDR3 protein. The top ten clones hold roughly 20% of a sample with about 110,000 distinct CDR3 sequences, almost 6.5% of them seen once. Source: PBMCs, mostly from graft donor cells, taken 360 days after TCRalphabeta/CD19-depleted stem cell transplant. These receptors all come from a male patient aged 2 to 9 who had a stem cell transplant for acute lymphoblastic leukemia, so the T cells may come from the graft donor.

This clonotype was seen ten or more times. The V gene is TRBV12-3 or TRBV12-4, the J gene TRBJ2-5; D uncertain. V was cut by 6 bases and J by 0 bases, with 11 bases left in between. This CDR3 spans 14 amino acids. CDR3 sequence reads: CASSRTSYQETQYF. CDR3 nucleotides: TGTGCCAGCAGCCGAACTTCGTACCAAGAGACCCAGTACTTC.

This clonotype was observed many times. V is TRBV4-3 and J is TRBJ2-7, with D possibly TRBD2 on 7 matching bases. V lost 4 bases and J 3 bases, leaving 19 bases between the germline ends. The length of the CDR3 is 16 residues. Germline lookup yields CDR1 LGHNA and CDR2 YSLEER. DNA for the CDR3: TGCGCCAGCAGCCCAAGGGGGACTACGGGGCGCTACGAGCAGTACTTC. This translates into CASSPRGTTGRYEQYF.

Ten or more counts support this clonotype. The CDR3 nucleotides read TGTGCCACCAGCCAGACAGGGGGCAATGAGCAGTTCTTC. This encodes CATSQTGGNEQFF. The chain combines TRBV15 with TRBJ2-1; 9 bases are shared with TRBD1. Per germline, CDR1 LNHNV and CDR2 YYDKDF (reference sequence). V lost 5 bases, J lost 6 bases, and 2 bases stayed unmatched. The CDR3 consists of 13 residues.

J is TRBJ2-3 and V is TRBV25-1; the D call may be TRBD1 or TRBD2 (6 bases each). The V gene lost 1 base and the J gene lost 0 bases, with 8 bases spanning the gap. CDR3 length equals 15 residues. Germline V gene data show CDR1 as MGHDK and CDR2 as SYGVNS. This CDR3 is CASSEWGASTDTQYF. In DNA, the CDR3 is TGTGCCAGCAGTGAATGGGGGGCGAGCACAGATACGCAGTATTTT.

A few counts support this clonotype. J is TRBJ2-1 and V is TRBV13; TRBD2 matches at 8 bases. CDR1 is PRHDT, CDR2 FYEKMQ, per germline (reference sequence). V lost 3 bases, J lost 4 bases, and 5 bases stayed unmatched. CDR3 size: 15 residues. The CDR3 DNA is TGTGCCAGCAGCTTGAGCGGGAGACCTTACAATGAGCAGTTCTTC. Translating it yields CASSLSGRPYNEQFF. Together with reference TRBV13 and TRBJ2-1, the CDR3 gives the full variable domain: AAGVIQSPRHLIKEKRETATLKCYPIPRHDTVYWYQQGPGQDPQFLISFYEKMQSDKGSIPDRFSAQQFSDYHSELNMSSLELGDSALYFCASSLSGRPYNEQFFGPGTRLTVL.

This clonotype was found many times. The V and J genes are TRBV4-3 and TRBJ1-3; possible D gene TRBD1, 5 bases. Germline assignment: CDR1 LGHNA and CDR2 YSLEER. This CDR3 region has 16 residues. The V end was cut by 0 bases, the J end by 4 bases, with 13 bases between. The CDR3 bases are TGCGCCAGCAGCCAAGATATCGCAGGGTCAGGAAACACCATATATTTT. This translates into CASSQDIAGSGNTIYF.

This clonotype was observed at least ten times. The chain carries TRBV6-5 and TRBJ1-1; perhaps TRBD1 as D (5 bases). Germline loops: CDR1 MNHEY, CDR2 SVGAGI. The CDR3 is made up of 14 amino acids. V gave up 2 bases and J gave up 3 bases, with 10 bases separating them. CDR3 nucleotides: TGTGCCAGCAGTTACCGAATGGGGGACACTGAAGCTTTCTTT. It encodes CASSYRMGDTEAFF.

This clonotype was seen repeatedly, ten times or more. V and J are TRBV15 and TRBJ1-2; D gene uncertain. The CDR3 is made up of 14 amino acids. Trimming cost V 3 bases and J 6 bases, with 14 bases left between them. Per germline, CDR1 LNHNV and CDR2 YYDKDF (reference sequence). The CDR3 DNA follows: TGTGCCACCAGCAGGTCCCGGGCGGGAAATGGCTACACCTTC. This codes for CATSRSRAGNGYTF.

There are many counts of this clonotype. The chain uses TRBV5-5 and TRBJ2-7, with unresolved D. The germline CDR1 and CDR2 sequences are SGHKS and YYEKEE (reference sequence). Deletions cut 6 bases from V and 4 bases from J, with 8 bases between. The CDR3 is 11 amino acids. The CDR3 bases are TGTGCCAGCACCCCTAGTTACGAGCAGTACTTC. Amino acids: CASTPSYEQYF.

This clonotype has only a few counts. CDR3 region: CASSVDQGGGRETQYF. The CDR3 DNA reads as TGTGCCAGCAGCGTAGATCAGGGGGGGGGGCGAGAGACCCAGTACTTC. The chain couples TRBV9 to TRBJ2-5; perhaps D is TRBD1 or TRBD2 (7 bases each). V lost 0 bases and J 4 bases, leaving 16 bases between the germline ends. The CDR3 is 16 amino acids. The germline V gene has CDR1 SGDLS and CDR2 YYNGEE. Variable domain in full (rest from reference TRBV9 and TRBJ2-5): DSGVTQTPKHLITATGQRVTLRCSPRSGDLSVYWYQQSLDQGLQFLIQYYNGEERAKGNILERFSAQQFPDLHSELNLSSLELGDSALYFCASSVDQGGGRETQYFGPGTRLLVL.

A few counts support this clonotype. The chain carries TRBV10-3 and TRBJ2-2; D unclear. From germline, CDR1 is ENHRY and CDR2 SYGVKD. Trimming removed 8 bases at V and 5 bases at J, with 9 bases between. This CDR3 contains 12 residues. The CDR3 loop reads CAIRQRTGELFF. In nucleotides, the CDR3 is TGTGCCATCCGACAACGGACCGGGGAGCTGTTTTTT.

At least ten counts were recorded for this clonotype. The rearrangement uses TRBV11-2 and TRBJ2-2; 7 bases map to TRBD2. With V trimmed by 5 bases and J by 7 bases, 13 bases remained unmatched. From germline, CDR1 is SGHAT and CDR2 FQNNGV. The length of the CDR3 is 16 residues. The CDR3 spells CASSHGGGTKGGELFF. CDR3 DNA sequence: TGTGCCAGCAGCCACGGTGGAGGGACTAAGGGCGGGGAGCTGTTTTTT. Full variable domain (missing parts from reference TRBV11-2 and TRBJ2-2): EAGVAQSPRYKIIEKRQSVAFWCNPISGHATLYWYQQILGQGPKLLIQFQNNGVVDDSQLPKDRFSAERLKGVDSTLKIQPAKLEDSAVYLCASSHGGGTKGGELFFGEGSRLTVL.

J is TRBJ2-3 and V is TRBV7-2, with 13 positions matching TRBD2. CDR1 is SGHTA and CDR2 is FQGNSA in the germline V gene. The CDR3 contains 16 residues. V lost 5 bases, J lost 5 bases, and 7 bases stayed unmatched. The CDR3 protein is CASSTRLAGGRDTQYF. The CDR3 nucleotides are TGTGCCAGCAGCACTAGACTAGCGGGGGGCCGAGATACGCAGTATTTT. Filled out from reference TRBV7-2 and TRBJ2-3, the complete variable domain reads GAGVSQSPSNKVTEKGKDVELRCDPISGHTALYWYRQSLGQGLEFLIYFQGNSAPDKSGLPSDRFSAERTGGSVSTLTIQRTQQEDSAVYLCASSTRLAGGRDTQYFGPGTRLTVL.

This clonotype has a count of ten or more. The chain carries TRBV20-1 and TRBJ2-5, with D possibly being TRBD2 (5 bases). This CDR3 spans 13 amino acids. Trimming took 6 bases from V and 4 from J, leaving 15 bases between them. In germline, CDR1 is DFQATT, CDR2 SNEGSKA (reference sequence). The CDR3 nucleotides read TGCAGTGCAGGGCGGAGGACGAGAGAGACCCAGTACTTC. This codes for CSAGRRTRETQYF.

This clonotype was counted ten times or more. The rearrangement uses TRBV29-1 and TRBJ1-1, with 8 bases aligning to TRBD1. Per germline, CDR1 SQVTM and CDR2 ANQGSEA. The V gene end was trimmed by 3 bases and the J gene end by 4 bases; junction bases not matched to a gene: 4. CDR3 length: 13 amino acids. The CDR3 protein is CSVDGDRGTEAFF. DNA of the CDR3: TGCAGCGTTGATGGAGACAGGGGCACTGAAGCTTTCTTT.